The rows below give T cell receptor beta chains drawn from one sample of a study of identical twins. From the 5' RACE reads, TCRdb called clonotypes with MiXCR, one entry per CDR3 protein. The profile covers about 700,000 distinct CDR3 sequences, with under 9% appearing a single time and 0.85% to 1% taken by the ten largest. These data are also associated with another study on yellow fever vaccine responses in identical twins.

The sample was PBMCs. Receptor source: a woman aged 18-30 years in good health. The CDR3 runs from the conserved cysteine through the conserved F or W. Fields, in order: D gene, J gene, V gene, clone size, CDR3 length, CDR3 protein, CDR3 DNA. A D gene is named only where the DNA matches it firmly. Size is stated for part of the rows, as once, few or many counts, or as a class when the clone is expanded.

TRBD1,TRBJ2-7,TRBV20-1,few,13,CSARQGSSYEQYF,TGCAGTGCACGACAGGGGAGCTCCTACGAGCAGTACTTC
-,TRBJ2-2,TRBV12-3/TRBV12-4,-,13,CASSSKWTGELFF,TGTGCCAGCAGTTCTAAGTGGACCGGGGAGCTGTTTTTT
-,TRBJ2-2,TRBV3-1,few,15,CASSQALSLTGELFF,TGTGCCAGCAGCCAAGCCCTATCCCTCACCGGGGAGCTGTTTTTT
-,TRBJ2-7,TRBV21-1,many,12,CASSRGVHEQYF,TGTGCCAGCAGCAGAGGGGTCCACGAGCAGTACTTC
TRBD1,TRBJ2-3,TRBV20-1,many,14,CSARGTGGFDTQYF,TGCAGTGCTAGAGGGACAGGGGGTTTCGATACGCAGTATTTT
TRBD1,TRBJ1-2,TRBV20-1,-,13,CSAPTGGNYGYTF,TGCAGTGCACCGACAGGGGGCAACTATGGCTACACCTTC
-,TRBJ2-1,TRBV6-1,-,13,CAIGRQTYNEQFF,TGTGCCATCGGTAGGCAGACCTACAATGAGCAGTTCTTC
-,TRBJ1-6,TRBV5-1,-,14,CASSGTGVLSPLHF,TGCGCCAGCAGCGGCACGGGAGTTCTTTCACCCCTCCACTTT
TRBD1,TRBJ2-4,TRBV15,few,15,CATSGRQGTKNIQYF,TGTGCCACCAGCGGCCGACAGGGGACCAAAAACATTCAGTACTTC
-,TRBJ2-5,TRBV29-1,many,15,CSVGGTSSKGETQYF,TGCAGCGTTGGCGGGACCAGTTCCAAGGGGGAGACCCAGTACTTC
TRBD2,TRBJ2-7,TRBV5-1,-,20,CASSLAGGFLADHPSYEQYF,TGCGCCAGCAGCTTGGCCGGTGGGTTCCTAGCGGATCACCCCTCCTACGAGCAGTACTTC
-,TRBJ2-5,TRBV10-3,few,14,CAISAPDREETQYF,TGTGCCATCAGCGCCCCGGACAGAGAAGAGACCCAGTACTTC
-,TRBJ2-3,TRBV28,-,15,CASSFDRVLRNTQYF,TGTGCCAGCAGTTTTGATAGGGTCCTAAGAAATACGCAGTATTTT
-,TRBJ2-7,TRBV9,many,15,CASSPTASFGDEQYF,TGTGCCAGCAGCCCGACCGCTAGCTTCGGCGACGAGCAGTACTTC
TRBD1,TRBJ2-3,TRBV5-5,-,15,CASSLTTGQGRTQYF,TGTGCCAGCAGCCTCACCACCGGACAGGGGAGGACGCAGTATTTT
-,TRBJ2-1,TRBV2,many,12,CASSEPQNEQFF,TGTGCCAGCAGTGAACCCCAGAATGAGCAGTTCTTC
-,TRBJ2-2,TRBV9,-,13,CASSVEAFGELFF,TGTGCCAGCAGCGTAGAGGCCTTCGGGGAGCTGTTTTTT
TRBD1,TRBJ2-7,TRBV12-3/TRBV12-4,many,16,CASSQSRDRETYEQYF,TGTGCCAGCAGCCAAAGCCGGGACAGGGAAACCTACGAGCAGTACTTC
-,TRBJ2-7,TRBV6-6,few,13,CASSKGWSYEQYF,TGTGCCAGCAGTAAGGGGTGGTCCTACGAGCAGTACTTC
TRBD1,TRBJ2-3,TRBV7-9,many,16,CASSTGGQGFTDTQYF,TGTGCCAGCAGCACCGGGGGACAGGGGTTCACAGATACGCAGTATTTT
-,TRBJ2-1,TRBV7-9,many,13,CASSSRRDNEQFF,TGTGCCAGCAGCTCCCGTCGGGACAATGAGCAGTTCTTC
TRBD1,TRBJ2-3,TRBV4-1,few,15,CASSQVTGVGDTQYF,TGCGCCAGCAGCCAAGTGACAGGGGTGGGAGATACGCAGTATTTT
TRBD1,TRBJ2-2,TRBV12-3/TRBV12-4,few,14,CASKGQPYTGELFF,TGTGCCAGCAAGGGACAGCCATACACCGGGGAGCTGTTTTTT
-,TRBJ2-5,TRBV5-1,-,14,CASSRLGGLGTQYF,TGCGCCAGCAGCCGTCTGGGAGGCTTGGGGACCCAGTACTTC
TRBD2,TRBJ2-2,TRBV20-1,-,14,CSAGTSGSGGELFF,TGCAGTGCTGGAACTAGCGGATCCGGGGGGGAGCTGTTTTTT
-,TRBJ1-5,TRBV12-3/TRBV12-4,many,12,CASSFSNQPQHF,TGTGCCAGCAGTTTTAGCAATCAGCCCCAGCATTTT
TRBD2,TRBJ2-1,TRBV20-1,few,19,CSSRDFRKRLAAIYNEQFF,TGCAGTTCTAGAGATTTCCGAAAGCGCCTAGCGGCAATATACAATGAGCAGTTCTTC
-,TRBJ2-3,TRBV5-5,few,15,CASSSLQTPTDTQYF,TGTGCCAGCAGCTCGTTGCAGACTCCCACAGATACGCAGTATTTT
TRBD1,TRBJ1-2,TRBV11-2,many,13,CASSTRTGVGYTF,TGTGCCAGCAGCACCAGGACAGGGGTCGGCTACACCTTC
TRBD2,TRBJ2-3,TRBV5-1,few,15,CASSSRTSGVDTQYF,TGCGCCAGCAGCTCGAGGACTAGCGGGGTGGATACGCAGTATTTT
-,TRBJ2-7,TRBV5-6,-,15,CASSLDGFSPYEQYF,TGTGCCAGCAGCTTGGACGGGTTCTCCCCCTACGAGCAGTACTTC
TRBD2,TRBJ2-5,TRBV12-3/TRBV12-4,once,19,CASSTRRLAGGLYQETQYF,TGTGCCAGCAGTACCCGGAGGTTAGCGGGGGGATTGTACCAAGAGACCCAGTACTTC
-,TRBJ1-2,TRBV7-9,many,16,CASSKTDLVRDYGYTF,TGTGCCAGCAGCAAAACAGACCTGGTCAGAGACTATGGCTACACCTTC
-,TRBJ2-7,TRBV7-8,many,14,CASSLGHRAYEQYF,TGTGCCAGCAGCTTAGGGCACAGGGCCTACGAGCAGTACTTC
-,TRBJ2-3,TRBV4-2,many,16,CASSQEEGSGTDTQYF,TGTGCCAGCAGCCAAGAAGAGGGGTCCGGCACAGATACGCAGTATTTT
-,TRBJ2-7,TRBV2,many,14,CASSEDRSSYEQYF,TGTGCCAGCAGTGAAGACAGGAGCTCCTACGAGCAGTACTTC
TRBD2,TRBJ2-1,TRBV28,few,15,CASSSQRGSGDEQFF,TGTGCCAGCAGTTCCCAGCGGGGGAGCGGGGATGAGCAGTTCTTC
TRBD1,TRBJ2-2,TRBV24-1,few,14,CATSDRTGAGELFF,TGTGCCACCAGTGACCGGACAGGAGCCGGGGAGCTGTTTTTT
-,TRBJ2-3,TRBV4-2,many,13,CASGNPRRDTQYF,TGTGCCAGCGGAAACCCTAGGAGAGATACGCAGTATTTT
TRBD1,TRBJ2-7,TRBV7-6,few,15,CASSYAGTGSYEQYF,TGTGCCAGCAGCTACGCCGGGACAGGGTCCTACGAGCAGTACTTC
TRBD1,TRBJ1-6,TRBV12-3/TRBV12-4,-,15,CASSVDRGSNSPLHF,TGTGCCAGCAGCGTCGACAGGGGAAGTAATTCACCCCTCCACTTT
TRBD2,TRBJ2-1,TRBV29-1,many,14,CSVDRSGANNEQFF,TGCAGCGTTGACCGGAGCGGGGCAAACAATGAGCAGTTCTTC
-,TRBJ2-2,TRBV20-1,few,16,CSAPRRERGDTGELFF,TGCAGTGCTCCCCGACGGGAGAGGGGCGACACCGGGGAGCTGTTTTTT
-,TRBJ2-7,TRBV30,-,13,CAWSVGRDYEQYF,TGTGCCTGGAGTGTAGGCAGGGATTACGAGCAGTACTTC
-,TRBJ2-2,TRBV4-3,few,14,CASSQDRWAGVLFF,TGCGCCAGCAGCCAAGATAGGTGGGCCGGGGTGCTGTTTTTT
TRBD2,TRBJ2-3,TRBV12-3/TRBV12-4,many,15,CASSPPRGGSDTQYF,TGTGCCAGCAGCCCTCCCCGGGGGGGCTCGGATACGCAGTATTTT
-,TRBJ2-3,TRBV24-1,-,15,CATSAGRRGSDTQYF,TGTGCCACCAGTGCGGGACGCCGAGGTTCAGATACGCAGTATTTT
TRBD1,TRBJ2-7,TRBV2,many,13,CASSWDRGHEQYF,TGTGCCAGCAGCTGGGACAGGGGACACGAGCAGTACTTC
TRBD1,TRBJ2-3,TRBV5-1,few,15,CASRIRQGQEDTQYF,TGCGCCAGCAGAATCCGACAGGGTCAGGAAGATACGCAGTATTTT
TRBD2,TRBJ2-3,TRBV6-5,-,15,CASSYAGVGTDTQYF,TGTGCCAGCAGTTACGCGGGAGTTGGGACAGATACGCAGTATTTT
-,TRBJ2-7,TRBV7-8,few,14,CASSLSQGQIEQYF,TGTGCCAGCAGCTTGTCTCAGGGGCAGATCGAGCAGTACTTC
-,TRBJ2-7,TRBV20-1,-,12,CSAMSGAYEQYF,TGCAGTGCTATGTCTGGAGCCTACGAGCAGTACTTC
-,TRBJ2-1,TRBV4-3,few,16,CASSQDSGTHVNEQFF,TGCGCCAGCAGCCAAGATTCGGGAACCCACGTCAATGAGCAGTTCTTC
TRBD2,TRBJ2-3,TRBV20-1,few,14,CSARDSGARYTQYF,TGCAGTGCTAGAGATAGCGGGGCGCGATATACGCAGTATTTT
TRBD2,TRBJ2-2,TRBV6-5,-,17,CASSSKRSGGNTGELFF,TGTGCCAGCAGTTCCAAGCGGAGCGGGGGTAACACCGGGGAGCTGTTTTTT
TRBD1,TRBJ1-5,TRBV10-3,few,16,CATSQGVQNSNQPQHF,TGTGCCACCTCACAGGGGGTCCAAAATAGCAATCAGCCCCAGCATTTT
-,TRBJ2-1,TRBV7-2,-,13,CASSPLLVSEQFF,TGTGCCAGCAGCCCGTTACTAGTTAGTGAGCAGTTCTTC
TRBD1,TRBJ1-1,TRBV12-3/TRBV12-4,many,15,CASSSPGQGNTEAFF,TGTGCCAGCAGTTCCCCTGGACAGGGGAACACTGAAGCTTTCTTT
-,TRBJ1-1,TRBV28,-,11,CASHRQAEAFF,TGTGCCAGTCACAGACAGGCTGAAGCTTTCTTT
-,TRBJ2-7,TRBV4-3,many,13,CASSQDRNYEQYF,TGTGCCAGCAGCCAAGATAGGAACTACGAGCAGTACTTC